Listed here are 29 T cell receptor beta chains from one sample, sequenced in a study of OX40 agonist ivuxolimab in advanced cancers. Sequenced by immunoSEQ multiplex PCR; TCRdb stores in-frame clones only, minus some. Of 44,000 or so clones in the sample, approximately 80% are singletons; the top ten hold nearly 7%. Sample: CD4+ or CD8+ T cells sorted from blood, taken in a trial of the OX40 agonist ivuxolimab. Every receptor here comes from an adult with an advanced solid tumor such as melanoma, head and neck, liver or kidney cancer.

A single count supports this clone. The chain has TRBV19 and TRBJ1-3; possible D gene TRBD1, 5 bases. Germline V gene lookup returns CDR1 LNHDA and CDR2 SQIVND (reference sequence). This CDR3 contains 16 residues. V was shortened by 5 bases and J by 0 bases, with 14 bases between the two germline ends. The CDR3 loop is CASSSRERGSGNTIYF. The CDR3 coding sequence is TGTGCCAGTAGTTCCCGTGAAAGGGGCTCTGGAAACACCATATATTTT.

This clone was seen once. The chain uses TRBV9 and TRBJ2-1, with a weak D call TRBD1 (5 bases). Looked up from germline, CDR1 is SGDLS and CDR2 is YYNGEE. Between the trimmed V and J ends, which lost 2 bases and 4 bases, there was a span of 13 bases. CDR3 length: 15 amino acids. The CDR3 loop reads CASSVGQGTYNEQFF. In nucleotides, the CDR3 is TGTGCCAGCAGCGTCGGGCAGGGCACTTACAATGAGCAGTTCTTC.

The J gene is TRBJ1-2, the V gene TRBV4-1; 9 bases agree with TRBD1. The CDR3 totals 16 residues. The trim removed 0 bases at V and 6 bases at J, leaving 8 bases unmatched. Germline loops: CDR1 MGHRA, CDR2 YSYEKL. The CDR3 coding sequence is TGCGCCAGCAGCCAAGATCTAGTGGGGACAGGGAATGGCTACACCTTC. Translating gives CASSQDLVGTGNGYTF.

The chain carries TRBV27 and TRBJ2-5, with TRBD2 matching over 9 bases. The V segment lost 2 bases and the J segment 5 bases; nucleotides outside the gene matches: 6. This CDR3 is built from 15 residues. In germline, CDR1 is MNHEY, CDR2 SMNVEV (reference sequence). The CDR3: CASSLLAGLGETQYF. The CDR3 nucleotides are TGTGCCAGCAGTTTACTAGCGGGGTTGGGTGAGACCCAGTACTTC.

The V gene is TRBV6-1, the J gene TRBJ2-7; possible D gene TRBD2, 6 bases. CDR3 length: 14 residues. Germline V CDR1 and CDR2: MNHNS, SASEGT. The V and J ends lost 2 bases and 4 bases respectively, with 12 bases between them. Here the CDR3 reads CASSELAGIYEQYF. Here the CDR3 DNA reads TGTGCCAGCAGTGAACTGGCGGGGATTTACGAGCAGTACTTC.

The V gene is TRBV7-9, the J gene TRBJ2-1; 10 bases are a match to TRBD2. Germline loops: CDR1 SEHNR, CDR2 FQNEAQ (reference sequence). V gave up 2 bases and J gave up 7 bases; unmatched junction bases: 14. The CDR3 is 18 residues long. The CDR3 bases are TGTGCCAGCAGCTTACCCCCCCGGCTAGCGGGAGTTTTGAATGAGCAGTTCTTC. Translation gives CASSLPPRLAGVLNEQFF.

The DNA for the CDR3 is TGCGCCAGCAGTACACAGGGAAACTATGGCTACACCTTC. It specifies CASSTQGNYGYTF. This chain joins TRBV5-1 and TRBJ1-2; a possible D gene is TRBD1 (6 bases). V was cut by 5 bases and J by 2 bases, with 10 bases left in between. The CDR3 has 13 amino acids. Germline-derived CDR1 and CDR2 are SGHRS and YFSETQ.

The rearrangement uses TRBV28 and TRBJ1-2; no firm D call. The germline V gene has CDR1 MDHEN and CDR2 SYDVKM. V shed 8 bases and J shed 0 bases, with 7 bases lying between them. The CDR3 loop spans 12 amino acids. CDR3: CASREANYGYTF. The CDR3 DNA follows: TGTGCCAGCCGGGAAGCTAACTATGGCTACACCTTC.

The V gene is TRBV27, the J gene TRBJ2-7; D might be TRBD1 (6 bases). V lost 5 bases and J lost 0, with 14 bases in between. CDR1 and CDR2 from the germline V gene are MNHEY and SMNVEV (reference sequence). CDR3 size: 15 residues. In DNA form, the CDR3 reads TGTGCCAGCAGTATCCCAGGGGCTCTCTCCTACGAGCAGTACTTC. Translation: CASSIPGALSYEQYF.

This CDR3 reads CVSRLYNEQFF. CDR3 nucleotides: TGCGTAAGCCGCCTCTACAATGAGCAGTTCTTC. This rearrangement joins TRBV20-1 to TRBJ2-1; no firm D call. The germline CDR1 and CDR2 sequences are DFQATT and SNEGSKA (reference sequence). CDR3 length: 11 residues.

This clone was seen a single time. This sequence joins TRBV5-6 and TRBJ2-6; the D is unclear. Germline V gives CDR1 SGHDT, CDR2 YYEEEE. V lost 2 bases and J lost 0, with 3 bases in between. CDR3 length: 14 amino acids. This CDR3 is CASSLPSGANVLTF. The CDR3 bases are TGTGCCAGCAGCTTACCCTCTGGGGCCAACGTCCTGACTTTC.

The chain employs TRBV6-1 and TRBJ2-1; tentatively, D is TRBD1 (6 bases). The CDR3 covers 15 residues. V was trimmed by 7 bases and J by 8 bases, leaving 21 bases between them. Germline V lookup: CDR1 MNHNS, CDR2 SASEGT. The CDR3 bases are TGTGCCAGCACGGAAGGGAACAGGGTCAACGATGAGCAGTTCTTC. Residues: CASTEGNRVNDEQFF.

The chain couples TRBV7-2 to TRBJ1-1; D might be TRBD1 (5 bases). The CDR3 extends over 14 amino acids. The germline V gene has CDR1 SGHTA and CDR2 FQGNSA. V shed 5 bases and J shed 1 base, with 11 bases lying between them. Here the CDR3 DNA reads TGTGCCAGCAGCCTGGCCGGGGGGAACACTGAAGCTTTCTTT. As protein: CASSLAGGNTEAFF.

This clone was picked up a small number of times. J is TRBJ1-2 and V is TRBV5-1; D remains unclear. Per the germline V gene, CDR1 is SGHRS and CDR2 is YFSETQ. With 0 bases removed from V and 4 bases from J, the gap between germline ends came to 7 bases. There are 13 residues in the CDR3. This chain's CDR3 is CASSLDRFYGYTF. The CDR3 DNA is TGCGCCAGCAGCTTGGACAGATTCTATGGCTACACCTTC.

The chain carries TRBV7-2 and TRBJ2-1, with a tentative D call TRBD2 (5 bases). The germline CDR1 and CDR2 sequences are SGHTA and FQGNSA. V was shortened by 6 bases and J by 4 bases, with 19 bases between the two germline ends. The CDR3 totals 16 residues. CDR3 DNA sequence: TGTGCCAGCAGGAATAACCCCACTAGGGTATACAATGAGCAGTTCTTC. Protein product: CASRNNPTRVYNEQFF.

The chain combines TRBV28 with TRBJ2-6; TRBD1 aligns across 8 bases. J was trimmed by 3 bases and V by 6 bases; bases with no gene match: 4. This CDR3 is 15 amino acids long. Germline V gene sequence: CDR1 MDHEN, CDR2 SYDVKM. CDR3 protein: CASRLTGDGANVLTF. The CDR3 DNA reads TGTGCCAGCAGGCTGACAGGGGATGGGGCCAACGTCCTGACTTTC.

This chain connects TRBV21-1 to TRBJ2-5; TRBD2, the table's D call, was not compared with the DNA. The tail of the sequence fits TRBJ2-7 better, so the J call may be wrong. TRBV21-1 is an annotated pseudogene. This CDR3 is built from 13 residues. CDR3 in amino acids: CASSSAGMYEQYF. CDR3 nucleotides: TGTGCCAGCAGCAGTGCGGGGATGTACGAGCAGTACTTC.

The chain employs TRBV27 and TRBJ2-1; D might be TRBD1 or TRBD2, each matching 6 bases. V gave up 8 bases and J gave up 9 bases, with 11 bases separating them. The CDR3 length is 11 residues. Germline CDR1 and CDR2: MNHEY and SMNVEV (reference sequence). CDR3: CASSEGGEQFF. In DNA form, the CDR3 reads TGTGCCAGCTCGGAGGGGGGTGAGCAGTTCTTC.

The V gene is TRBV19, the J gene TRBJ1-1; TRBD1 aligns across 7 bases. CDR3 length: 14 residues. CDR1 is LNHDA, CDR2 SQIVND, per germline (reference sequence). J was trimmed by 3 bases and V by 5 bases; bases with no gene match: 6. The CDR3 loop is CASSAYRGDTEAFF. In nucleotides, the CDR3 is TGTGCCAGTAGTGCATACAGGGGAGACACTGAAGCTTTCTTT.

The rearrangement joins TRBV4-3 to TRBJ1-6; no clear D. The germline V gene encodes CDR1 LGHNA and CDR2 YSLEER. The CDR3 is 15 residues long. V lost 1 base and J 7 bases, leaving 11 bases between the germline ends. The CDR3 here is CASSQVGQHNSPLHF. The CDR3 DNA sequence: TGCGCCAGCAGCCAAGTAGGCCAGCACAATTCACCCCTCCACTTT.

The chain links TRBV27 to TRBJ2-7, with D maybe TRBD1 (5 bases). Deletions cut 4 bases from V and 2 bases from J, with 9 bases between. The CDR3 is 13 residues long. Looked up from germline, CDR1 is MNHEY and CDR2 is SMNVEV (reference sequence). CDR3 sequence (DNA): TGTGCCAGCAGTTACCAGGGCGCCTACGAGCAGTACTTC. Translated: CASSYQGAYEQYF.

The chain has TRBV7-8 and TRBJ2-6, with D uncertain. The CDR3 spans 15 residues. V was shortened by 5 bases and J by 1 base, with 9 bases between the two germline ends. CDR1 is SGHVS, CDR2 FQNEAQ, per germline. The CDR3 DNA reads TGTGCCAGCAGCCTACGTAGATCTGGGGCCAACGTCCTGACTTTC. Encoded protein: CASSLRRSGANVLTF. The full variable domain, with the rest looked up from reference TRBV7-8 and TRBJ2-6, is GAGVSQSPRYKVAKRGQDVALRCDPISGHVSLFWYQQALGQGPEFLTYFQNEAQLDKSGLPSDRFFAERPEGSVSTLKIQRTQQEDSAVYLCASSLRRSGANVLTFGAGSRLTVL.

This clone occurred a few times. J is TRBJ2-7 and V is TRBV11-2; D remains ambiguous. This CDR3 has 11 amino acids. Between the trimmed V and J ends, which lost 3 bases and 3 bases, there was a span of 3 bases. CDR1 SGHAT and CDR2 FQNNGV come from the germline V gene. DNA for the CDR3: TGTGCCAGCAGCTTCAACTACGAGCAGTACTTC. It translates to CASSFNYEQYF.

The chain couples TRBV29-1 to TRBJ2-7; no firm D call. The CDR3 covers 12 residues. Per the germline V gene, CDR1 is SQVTM and CDR2 is ANQGSEA. Trimming pared 4 bases from V and 2 bases from J, leaving 9 bases between. The CDR3 DNA is TGCAGCGTTGGTCGGGTTGCCTACGAGCAGTACTTC. It translates to CSVGRVAYEQYF.

This rearrangement joins TRBV11-2 to TRBJ2-2; D may be TRBD2 (6 bases). This CDR3 is built from 15 residues. V gave up 1 base and J gave up 2 bases, with 8 bases separating them. Germline-derived CDR1 and CDR2 are SGHAT and FQNNGV. The chain's CDR3 is CASSLGGTNTGELFF. CDR3 sequence (DNA): TGTGCCAGCAGCTTAGGTGGGACTAACACCGGGGAGCTGTTTTTT. The full variable domain, with the rest looked up from reference TRBV11-2 and TRBJ2-2, is EAGVAQSPRYKIIEKRQSVAFWCNPISGHATLYWYQQILGQGPKLLIQFQNNGVVDDSQLPKDRFSAERLKGVDSTLKIQPAKLEDSAVYLCASSLGGTNTGELFFGEGSRLTVL.

V usage is TRBV19 and J usage is TRBJ1-6; D is unresolved. Per germline, CDR1 LNHDA and CDR2 SQIVND (reference sequence). Between the trimmed V and J ends, which lost 0 bases and 0 bases, there was a span of 6 bases. CDR3 length: 16 amino acids. The CDR3, as DNA: TGTGCCAGTAGTATAGAGGGCTTCTCCTATAATTCACCCCTCCACTTT. Protein sequence: CASSIEGFSYNSPLHF.

CDR3 amino acids: CASSPRQGLEAFF. As DNA, the CDR3 is TGCGCCAGCAGCCCACGACAGGGACTTGAAGCTTTCTTT. The V and J genes are TRBV5-1 and TRBJ1-1; 7 positions agree with TRBD1. CDR1 and CDR2 from the germline V gene are SGHRS and YFSETQ. The CDR3 has 13 residues. After removal of 4 bases from V and 7 bases from J, the junction contained 7 bases not matched to a gene.

J is TRBJ2-5 and V is TRBV4-1; possibly TRBD2 for D (5 bases). The last part of the DNA fits TRBJ2-7 better; the J call may be wrong. In germline, CDR1 is MGHRA, CDR2 YSYEKL. The CDR3 runs to 15 residues. The CDR3 loop reads CASSGSGSNRYEQYF. Written as DNA, the CDR3 is TGCGCCAGCAGCGGCAGCGGCAGCAATCGCTACGAGCAGTACTTC.

This chain's CDR3 is CASSEGAQTYEQYF. DNA of the CDR3: TGCGCCAGCAGTGAGGGGGCGCAGACCTACGAGCAGTACTTC. This chain connects TRBV10-1 to TRBJ2-7, with a weak D call TRBD1 (5 bases). The CDR3 loop spans 14 amino acids. V was trimmed by 2 bases and J by 2 bases, leaving 10 bases between them. CDR1 and CDR2 from the germline V gene are WNHNN and SYGVQD (reference sequence).